This T cell receptor beta chain was captured by sequencing in a study of T cells in narcolepsy. In the study overall: Patients with NT1 or NT2 and healthy control donors were enrolled.

Concerning this clone itself: Antigen unknown.

Sequencing used immunoSEQ multiplex PCR; TCRdb keeps in-frame clones, though not all of them. The sample includes roughly 16,000 clones, over 75% of them seen just once. Study-wide results and caveats: Reportedly, autoreactive clonotypes were serially detected in patients' blood but not controls'. Comparing one patient's CSF and blood CD4+ clonotypes highlighted HCRT- and TRIB2-specific autoreactive clonotypes.

The CDR3 contains 15 residues. The V and J ends lost 1 base and 4 bases, in that order; junction bases with no gene match: 2. In germline, CDR1 is SGHTA, CDR2 FQGNSA. The chain recombines TRBV7-2 with TRBJ1-4; 8 nucleotides align to TRBD1. The material sequenced was memory (CD45RA-) CD4+ T cells from blood. This TCR derives from a human donor in good health. As DNA, the CDR3 is TGTGCCAGCAGCTTAGTGGACAGGGTTAATGAAAAACTGTTTTTT. Encoded protein: CASSLVDRVNEKLFF.